One and the same sample provided the 25 T cell receptor beta chains below, sequenced in a study of blood T cell repertoires in COVID-19. Here immunoSEQ multiplex PCR was the method, and the copy in TCRdb shows in-frame clones only, minus some. The data show hundreds of thousands of clones, with roughly 85% seen just once and 2% to 3% held by the top ten. Material for sequencing was peripheral blood. The receptors shown here come from a woman aged 40-49 years with active or convalescent COVID-19.

This clone was seen a few times. The rearrangement joins TRBV6-2 or TRBV6-3 to TRBJ2-5, with D maybe TRBD1 (7 bases). Trimming left V 0 bases short and J 1 base short, with 9 bases between. The germline CDR1 and CDR2 sequences are MNHEY and SVGEGT. The CDR3 consists of 15 residues. The CDR3 is CASSYSRDSQETQYF. The CDR3 nucleotides read TGTGCCAGCAGTTACTCGCGGGACAGCCAAGAGACCCAGTACTTC.

This clone was observed a few times. This rearrangement joins TRBV15 to TRBJ2-7; D may be TRBD1 (5 bases). This CDR3 is 14 amino acids long. In germline, CDR1 is LNHNV, CDR2 YYDKDF (reference sequence). V was pared by 5 bases and J by 2 bases, with 13 bases between. The CDR3: CATSEDTETYEQYF. CDR3 in DNA: TGTGCCACCAGCGAGGACACCGAAACCTACGAGCAGTACTTC.

CDR3 coding DNA: TGTGCCAGCAGCCTACCACGCGAGGATGGCTACACCTTC. Residues: CASSLPREDGYTF. The chain couples TRBV7-2 to TRBJ1-2, with D hard to call. Germline V gene sequence: CDR1 SGHTA, CDR2 FQGNSA. V was pared by 5 bases and J by 6 bases, with 13 bases between. This CDR3 spans 13 amino acids.

V is TRBV30 and J is TRBJ1-1, with TRBD1 identical over 10 bases. The germline V gene encodes CDR1 GTSNPN and CDR2 SVGIG (reference sequence). The junction had 7 bases not matched to a gene; V was cut back by 5 bases and J by 4 bases. There are 14 residues in the CDR3. The CDR3 is CAWGQGGKITEAFF. The CDR3 DNA is TGTGCCTGGGGACAGGGGGGAAAGATCACTGAAGCTTTCTTT.

The chain employs TRBV6-2 or TRBV6-3 and TRBJ1-2; TRBD1 matches at 9 bases. The CDR3 sequence is 17 residues long. V lost 4 bases to trimming and J lost 0 bases; unmatched junction nucleotides: 9. Germline CDR1 is MNHEY and CDR2 is SVGEGT. The CDR3 nucleotides read TGTGCCAGCAGTTCAACCTCCGGGACAGGGACTAACTATGGCTACACCTTC. It specifies CASSSTSGTGTNYGYTF.

The genes are TRBV29-1 and TRBJ2-7, with a tentative D call TRBD2 (6 bases). Germline CDR1 is SQVTM and CDR2 is ANQGSEA. CDR3 length equals 14 residues. Trimming removed 1 base at V and 6 bases at J, with 16 bases between. Written as DNA, the CDR3 is TGCAGCGTTGAAGCTGGGGAGGTGGCGTTCGAGCAGTACTTC. Encoded protein: CSVEAGEVAFEQYF.

The chain has TRBV12-3 or TRBV12-4 and TRBJ1-2, with D possibly matching TRBD1 (5 bases). CDR3 length: 13 residues. The ends were cut back, 4 bases at V and 6 bases at J, with 12 bases in the middle. CDR3 sequence (DNA): TGTGCCAGCAGTTCAGGGTATCGGGATGGCTACACCTTC. Its protein product is CASSSGYRDGYTF.

J is TRBJ2-1 and V is TRBV30; 10 positions agree with TRBD2. Trimming took 4 bases from V and 5 from J; bases not matched to a gene: 2. Germline values: CDR1 GTSNPN, CDR2 SVGIG (reference sequence). The CDR3 is made up of 13 amino acids. In DNA form, the CDR3 reads TGTGCCTGGACCAGCGGGAGGGACAATGAGCAGTTCTTC. Residues: CAWTSGRDNEQFF.

The genes are TRBV19 and TRBJ1-5; D is ambiguous. Germline V CDR1 and CDR2: LNHDA, SQIVND (reference sequence). Trimming took 4 bases from V and 4 from J, leaving 14 bases between them. This CDR3 is 15 amino acids long. CDR3 amino acids: CASSTPGKGNQPQHF. CDR3 DNA: TGTGCCAGTAGTACCCCGGGGAAAGGAAATCAGCCCCAGCATTTT.

The chain links TRBV5-1 to TRBJ1-2, with TRBD1 identical over 10 bases. Germline values: CDR1 SGHRS, CDR2 YFSETQ. The ends lost 4 bases at V and 5 bases at J; junction bases unmatched: 8. This CDR3 spans 15 amino acids. The CDR3 coding sequence is TGCGCCAGCAGCCCCAGTCAGGGACAGGGGTATGGCTACACCTTC. Protein: CASSPSQGQGYGYTF.

The chain is built from TRBV28 and TRBJ1-6; D is uncertain. This CDR3 has 12 residues. CDR1 and CDR2 from the germline V gene are MDHEN and SYDVKM. Trimming removed 6 bases at V and 9 bases at J, with 9 bases between. In DNA form, the CDR3 reads TGTGCCAGCAGCCTCACAACTTCACCCCTCCACTTT. This codes for CASSLTTSPLHF.

The chain's CDR3 is CASSFSSGVKAYEQYF. The CDR3 DNA reads as TGTGCCAGCAGCTTTAGTTCGGGAGTAAAGGCCTACGAGCAGTACTTC. The chain links TRBV11-2 to TRBJ2-7, with D perhaps matching TRBD2 (6 bases). V dropped 3 bases and J dropped 2 bases, with 17 bases sitting between them. Germline V gene sequence: CDR1 SGHAT, CDR2 FQNNGV. This CDR3 comprises 16 residues.

The rearrangement joins TRBV7-3 to TRBJ2-2, with 11 bases that match TRBD1. CDR3 size: 17 residues. The germline gives CDR1 SGHTA, CDR2 FQGTGA. The V gene end was trimmed by 1 base and the J gene end by 7 bases; junction bases not matched to a gene: 8. The CDR3 nucleotides read TGTGCCAGCAGCTTAAGTTGGACAGGGGGCGTTGGCGGGGAGCTGTTTTTT. This encodes CASSLSWTGGVGGELFF.

Only one count was recorded for this clone. The chain joins TRBV6-6 to TRBJ1-2; 8 positions agree with TRBD1. V shed 8 bases, J shed 6 bases, and the junction held 5 bases outside the gene matches. This CDR3 spans 12 amino acids. The germline CDR1 and CDR2 sequences are MNHNY and SVGAGI (reference sequence). DNA of the CDR3: TGTGCCAGCCGGGGACAGGAGGATGGCTACACCTTC. Amino acids: CASRGQEDGYTF.

Regarding this clone: The germline gene is not matched at one end of the junction; a read error may be the cause. The rearrangement uses TRBV28 and TRBJ2-1, with D perhaps TRBD1 (5 bases). Looked up from germline, CDR1 is MDHEN and CDR2 is SYDVKM. This CDR3 has 14 amino acids. The CDR3 sequence: CASSLLSPLTEGVF. The CDR3, as DNA: TGTGCCAGCAGTTTATTGTCCCCCCTTACGGAAGGGGTCTTC.

The J gene is TRBJ1-2, the V gene TRBV29-1; 8 bases are shared with TRBD1. The J segment lost 3 bases and the V segment lost 6 bases, leaving 6 bases of the junction unmatched. The germline V gene has CDR1 SQVTM and CDR2 ANQGSEA. CDR3 length equals 13 residues. The CDR3 loop reads CSVVKTGDYGYTF. The CDR3 DNA reads as TGCAGCGTCGTGAAGACAGGGGACTATGGCTACACCTTC.

The chain couples TRBV9 to TRBJ2-3, with 12 bases fitting TRBD2. V lost 3 bases and J lost 5; bases outside the gene matches: 7. The CDR3 sequence is 16 residues long. Germline loops: CDR1 SGDLS, CDR2 YYNGEE. The CDR3 coding sequence is TGTGCCAGCAGCGCCATGACTAGCGGGGGAGTAGATACGCAGTATTTT. Protein: CASSAMTSGGVDTQYF.

The gene calls are TRBV6-1 and TRBJ2-7; D not resolved. This CDR3 contains 12 residues. With 2 bases removed from V and 3 bases from J, the gap between germline ends came to 5 bases. Germline CDR1 and CDR2: MNHNS and SASEGT. The CDR3 region is CASSEINYEQYF. The DNA for the CDR3 is TGTGCCAGCAGTGAAATTAACTACGAGCAGTACTTC.

V and J are TRBV14 and TRBJ2-1, with 7 bases fitting TRBD2. The CDR3 sequence is 14 residues long. The junction had 10 bases not matched to a gene; V was cut back by 4 bases and J by 10 bases. Germline values: CDR1 SGHDN, CDR2 FVKESK. In DNA, the CDR3 is TGTGCCAGCAGCCGAATCGGGACGGGAGGCGAGCAGTTCTTC. Translation gives CASSRIGTGGEQFF.

A note on this clone: An end of the junction does not agree with germline; a read error may underlie this. The V call is TRBV4-3, the J call TRBJ1-2; 8 bases agree with TRBD1. Germline CDR1 LGHNA, CDR2 YSLEER. The CDR3 runs to 15 residues. CDR3 residues: CASSQDRGFSYGYTF. CDR3 nucleotides: TGCGCCAGCAGTCAAGACAGGGGATTTTCCTATGGCTACACCTTC.

This clone was counted a few times. This chain connects TRBV5-6 to TRBJ2-3, with D unclear. Germline V CDR1 and CDR2: SGHDT, YYEEEE. The CDR3 loop spans 13 amino acids. Trimming pared 0 bases from V and 1 base from J, leaving 3 bases between. CDR3 bases: TGTGCCAGCAGCTTGGCTCGCACAGATACGCAGTATTTT. It translates to CASSLARTDTQYF.

Written as DNA, the CDR3 is TGTGCCAGCAGCTCCGCCGGGACTAGCGTTTACGAGCAGTACTTC. Protein product: CASSSAGTSVYEQYF. The chain carries TRBV25-1 and TRBJ2-7; TRBD2 agrees at 10 bases. V lost 6 bases, J lost 4 bases, and 9 bases stayed unmatched. CDR1 is MGHDK and CDR2 is SYGVNS in the germline V gene. This CDR3 comprises 15 residues.

The chain joins TRBV29-1 to TRBJ2-5; D not resolved. The V gene's germline CDR1 is SQVTM and CDR2 ANQGSEA. V gave up 4 bases and J gave up 4 bases, with 4 bases separating them. This CDR3 has 10 residues. The CDR3 reads CSVVRETQYF. CDR3 DNA: TGCAGCGTTGTCCGAGAGACCCAGTACTTC. The variable domain in full, completed from reference TRBV29-1 and TRBJ2-5, reads SAVISQKPSRDICQRGTSLTIQCQVDSQVTMMFWYRQQPGQSLTLIATANQGSEATYESGFVIDKFPISRPNLTFSTLTVSNMSPEDSSIYLCSVVRETQYFGPGTRLLVL.

This clone was counted between two and nine times. This sequence joins TRBV28 and TRBJ1-2; 8 nucleotides align to TRBD1. The CDR3 has 17 residues. The germline V gene encodes CDR1 MDHEN and CDR2 SYDVKM. The V and J ends lost 4 bases and 3 bases, in that order; junction bases with no gene match: 13. DNA of the CDR3: TGTGCCAGCAGTTCCCGGACAGGGCCACCTATTTACTATGGCTACACCTTC. Protein product: CASSSRTGPPIYYGYTF.

The chain employs TRBV7-2 and TRBJ1-6, with a tentative D call TRBD1 (6 bases). V lost 5 bases and J 7 bases, leaving 21 bases between the germline ends. CDR3 length: 17 residues. Germline V CDR1 and CDR2: SGHTA, FQGNSA. CDR3 protein: CASSTDRTVQGNSPLHF. Written as DNA, the CDR3 is TGTGCCAGCAGCACAGACCGGACAGTTCAGGGAAATTCACCCCTCCACTTT.